The 12 T cell receptor beta chains reported below all come from one sample, sequenced in a study of CD8 T cells in Susac syndrome. Random hexamers were used to reverse transcribe about 0.5 to 1 ug of RNA. One entry per CDR3 protein, called by TCRdb with MiXCR from the immunoSEQ multiplex PCR reads. The profile covers about 210,000 distinct CDR3 sequences, with 95% appearing a single time and 0.095% taken by the ten largest. Sequencing input: CD4+ T cells from PBMCs. Receptors originate from a human donor with multiple sclerosis.

Of note for this clonotype: The conserved final phenylalanine or tryptophan is absent from the CDR3, which likely points to a read error. This chain links TRBV30 with TRBJ1-2, with TRBD1 matching over 7 bases. Germline trimming cut 4 bases from V and 6 bases from J; bases unmatched to any gene: 8. In germline, CDR1 is GTSNPN, CDR2 SVGIG (reference sequence). This CDR3 region has 13 residues. CDR3 in amino acids: CAWIKGGSDGYTS. The CDR3 region has the DNA TGTGCCTGGATTAAAGGGGGCTCCGATGGCTACACCTCC.

The genes are TRBV3-1 and TRBJ2-7; a possible D gene is TRBD1 (7 bases). Deletions cut 4 bases from V and 1 base from J, with 14 bases between. Germline-derived CDR1 and CDR2 are LGHDT and YNNKEL (reference sequence). This CDR3 is built from 15 residues. As DNA, the CDR3 is TGTGCCAGCAGCCCGCGGGGACAGCCATCCTACGAGCAGTACTTC. Amino acids: CASSPRGQPSYEQYF.

J is TRBJ2-1 and V is TRBV28, with 12 nucleotides matching TRBD2. J was trimmed by 7 bases and V by 5 bases; bases with no gene match: 6. CDR3 length: 15 residues. Looked up from germline, CDR1 is MDHEN and CDR2 is SYDVKM. The CDR3 loop reads CASSLLTSGRNEQFF. The CDR3 DNA reads as TGTGCCAGCAGTCTCCTAACTAGCGGGAGGAATGAGCAGTTCTTC.

This chain connects TRBV19 to TRBJ1-4, with D possibly matching TRBD1 (6 bases). V gave up 1 base and J gave up 11 bases, with 14 bases separating them. This CDR3 is 14 amino acids long. Germline assignment: CDR1 LNHDA and CDR2 SQIVND (reference sequence). The CDR3 reads CASSIGSGARKLFF. The CDR3 nucleotides are TGTGCCAGTAGTATAGGTTCAGGGGCCAGGAAACTGTTTTTT.

This clonotype has a single count. The chain links TRBV12-3 or TRBV12-4 to TRBJ2-7; the D is unclear. V lost 3 bases and J 3 bases, leaving 9 bases between the germline ends. The CDR3 is made up of 13 amino acids. The CDR3 reads CASSFGTNYEQYF. As DNA, the CDR3 is TGTGCCAGCAGTTTTGGCACCAACTACGAGCAGTACTTC.

The chain carries TRBV27 and TRBJ2-7; the match to TRBD2 covers 9 bases. V gave up 6 bases and J gave up 5 bases; unmatched junction bases: 8. The CDR3 is 14 residues long. Per the germline V gene, CDR1 is MNHEY and CDR2 is SMNVEV (reference sequence). For the CDR3, the DNA is TGTGCCAGCAGCCTAATCTCTAGCGGGAACGAGCAGTACTTC. The encoded protein is CASSLISSGNEQYF.

The chain couples TRBV27 to TRBJ2-7; 10 bases line up with TRBD2. Losses at the gene ends were 2 bases for V and 5 bases for J; bases not matched to a gene: 9. CDR3 length: 16 amino acids. Looked up from germline, CDR1 is MNHEY and CDR2 is SMNVEV (reference sequence). CDR3 region: CASSLLSSGSRNEQYF. The CDR3 nucleotides read TGTGCCAGCAGTTTACTCTCTAGCGGGAGTCGGAACGAGCAGTACTTC.

V is TRBV6-5 and J is TRBJ2-3, with D tentatively TRBD2 (6 bases). V was cut by 3 bases and J by 5 bases, with 9 bases left in between. In germline, CDR1 is MNHEY, CDR2 SVGAGI. The CDR3 runs to 13 residues. In nucleotides, the CDR3 is TGTGCCAGCAGTTATGGAGGGGAAGATACGCAGTATTTT. Amino acids: CASSYGGEDTQYF.

This rearrangement joins TRBV3-1 to TRBJ2-1; D call uncertain. Germline CDR1 reads LGHDT; CDR2 reads YNNKEL (reference sequence). V was shortened by 5 bases and J by 7 bases, with 6 bases between the two germline ends. The CDR3 is 11 residues long. CDR3 in amino acids: CASSVLNEQFF. Here the CDR3 DNA reads TGTGCCAGCAGCGTGTTAAATGAGCAGTTCTTC.

Only one count was recorded for this clonotype. The chain links TRBV21-1 to TRBJ1-6; the table gives TRBD1 as D, unverified against the DNA. TRBV21-1 is flagged as a pseudogene. This CDR3 is 16 amino acids long. In DNA form, the CDR3 reads TGTGCCAGCAGCAAAGCCCCCCGGGACAGGAGTTCACCCCTCCACTTT. Its translation: CASSKAPRDRSSPLHF.

The DNA for the CDR3 is TGCAGCGTAGGACAGAAGAGCTCCTACGAGCAGTACTTC. The encoded protein is CSVGQKSSYEQYF. The chain carries TRBV29-1 and TRBJ2-7, with TRBD1 as a possible D gene (6 bases). Germline CDR1 reads SQVTM; CDR2 reads ANQGSEA. Trimming took off 6 bases at V and 0 bases at J, with 12 bases between the two ends. This CDR3 contains 13 residues.

CDR3 region: CASTPPATRRELFF. In nucleotides, the CDR3 is TGTGCCAGCACCCCCCCAGCCACCCGAAGGGAGCTGTTTTTT. The chain carries TRBV6-6 and TRBJ2-2; the D is unclear. Per germline, CDR1 MNHNY and CDR2 SVGAGI (reference sequence). This CDR3 spans 14 amino acids. With 7 bases removed from V and 9 bases from J, the gap between germline ends came to 18 bases.